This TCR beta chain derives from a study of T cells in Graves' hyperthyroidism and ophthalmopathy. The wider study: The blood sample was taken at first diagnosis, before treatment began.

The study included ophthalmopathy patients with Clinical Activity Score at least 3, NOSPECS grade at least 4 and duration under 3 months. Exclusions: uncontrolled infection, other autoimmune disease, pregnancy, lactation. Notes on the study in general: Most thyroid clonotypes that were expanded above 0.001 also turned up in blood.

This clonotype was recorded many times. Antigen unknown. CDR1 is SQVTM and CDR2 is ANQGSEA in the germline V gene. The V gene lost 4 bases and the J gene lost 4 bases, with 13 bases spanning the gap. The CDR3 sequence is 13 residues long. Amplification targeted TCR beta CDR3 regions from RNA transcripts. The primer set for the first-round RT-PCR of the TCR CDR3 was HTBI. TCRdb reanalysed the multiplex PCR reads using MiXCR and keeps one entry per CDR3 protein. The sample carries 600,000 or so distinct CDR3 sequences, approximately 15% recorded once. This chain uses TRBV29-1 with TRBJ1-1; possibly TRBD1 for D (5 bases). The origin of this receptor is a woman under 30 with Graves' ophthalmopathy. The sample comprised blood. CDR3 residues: CSVVVRDGTEAFF. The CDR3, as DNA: TGCAGCGTTGTCGTCAGGGATGGCACTGAAGCTTTCTTT.